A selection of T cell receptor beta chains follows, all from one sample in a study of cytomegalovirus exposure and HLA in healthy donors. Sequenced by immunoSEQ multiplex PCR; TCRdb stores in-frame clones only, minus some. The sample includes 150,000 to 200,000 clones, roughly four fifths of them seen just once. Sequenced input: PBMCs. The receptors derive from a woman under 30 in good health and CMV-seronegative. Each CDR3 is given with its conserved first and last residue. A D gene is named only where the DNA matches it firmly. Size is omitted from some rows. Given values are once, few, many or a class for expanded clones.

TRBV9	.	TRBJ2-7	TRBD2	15	TGTGCCAGCAGCGTAGGCGCTAGCGGAAAAAACGAGCAGTACTTC	CASSVGASGKNEQYF
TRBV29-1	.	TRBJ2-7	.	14	TGCAGCGTTGGCCTAGGGGCAGGGGCCCTCGAGCAGTACTTC	CSVGLGAGALEQYF
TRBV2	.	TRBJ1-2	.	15	TGTGCCAGCAGTGATGAGCGGAGAGGATTCTATGGCTACACCTTC	CASSDERRGFYGYTF
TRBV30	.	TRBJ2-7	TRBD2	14	TGTGCCTGGAGTGCGGGACTAAACTACTACGAGCAGTACTTC	CAWSAGLNYYEQYF
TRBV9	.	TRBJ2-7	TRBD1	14	TGTGCCAGCAGCATACGACAGGGTCCCTACGAGCAGTACTTC	CASSIRQGPYEQYF
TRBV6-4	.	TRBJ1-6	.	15	TGTGCCAGCAGCGAGCGGGGAGGGATGGTCTCACCCCTCCACTTT	CASSERGGMVSPLHF
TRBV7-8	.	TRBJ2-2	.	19	TGTGCCAGCAGCTTAGGGTTCAGGGAGGCAGGTGGATTTACCGGGGAGCTGTTTTTT	CASSLGFREAGGFTGELFF
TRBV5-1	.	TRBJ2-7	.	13	TGCGCCAGCAGCTTGGGACTTAACTACGAGCAGTACTTC	CASSLGLNYEQYF
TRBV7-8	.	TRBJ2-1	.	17	TGTGCCAGCAGCTACGGCCGACCGGGACTCCGCGGAAATGAGCAGTTCTTC	CASSYGRPGLRGNEQFF
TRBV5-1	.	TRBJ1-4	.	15	TGCGCCAGCAGATCGACTAGTCAGATTAATGAAAAACTGTTTTTT	CASRSTSQINEKLFF
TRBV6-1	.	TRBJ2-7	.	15	TGTGCCAGCAGAGACCCATCGCCCGGAGCCTACGAGCAGTACTTC	CASRDPSPGAYEQYF
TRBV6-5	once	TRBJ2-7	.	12	TGTGCCAGCAGTGCACAGCCCTACGAGCAGTACTTC	CASSAQPYEQYF
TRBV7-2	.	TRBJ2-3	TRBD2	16	TGTGCCAGCAGCTTAGTCTCTAGCGGGAGAAGGGATACGCAGTATTTT	CASSLVSSGRRDTQYF
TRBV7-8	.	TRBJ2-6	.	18	TGTGCCAGCAGCTTTTCCCCCCGGGGGGCCTCTGGGGCCAACGTCCTGACTTTC	CASSFSPRGASGANVLTF
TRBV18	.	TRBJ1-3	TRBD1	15	TGTGCCAGCTCACCCCTTGACAGGGCACGGAACACCATATATTTT	CASSPLDRARNTIYF
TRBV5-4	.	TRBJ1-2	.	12	TGTGCCAGCAGCTTGGAAAGGGGTGGCTACACCTTC	CASSLERGGYTF
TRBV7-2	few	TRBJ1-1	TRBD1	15	TGTGCCAGCAGCTTAGGACAGGGGACGAACACTGAAGCTTTCTTT	CASSLGQGTNTEAFF
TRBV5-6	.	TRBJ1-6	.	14	TGTGCCAGCAGCTTAAACATTTCAAATTCACCCCTCCACTTT	CASSLNISNSPLHF
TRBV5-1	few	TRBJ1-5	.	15	TGCGCCAGCAGCTACCAAGCCGGGAGCAATCAGCCCCAGCATTTT	CASSYQAGSNQPQHF
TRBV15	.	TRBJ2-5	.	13	TGTGCCACCAGCAGTACAGGTCAAGAGACCCAGTACTTC	CATSSTGQETQYF
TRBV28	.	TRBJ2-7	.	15	TGTGCCAGCAGTTTCCAAGGGGCGCGGTCCTACGAGCAGTACTTC	CASSFQGARSYEQYF
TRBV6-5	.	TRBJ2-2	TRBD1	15	TGTGCCAGCAGACTCGTACAGGGGGCCACCGGGGAGCTGTTTTTT	CASRLVQGATGELFF
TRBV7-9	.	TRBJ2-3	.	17	TGTGCCAGCAGCGCAACCAACAGGGAGAGTGGCACAGATACGCAGTATTTT	CASSATNRESGTDTQYF
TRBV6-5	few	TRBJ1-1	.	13	TGTGCCAGCAGTTCGAGGGTTCCCACTGAAGCTTTCTTT	CASSSRVPTEAFF
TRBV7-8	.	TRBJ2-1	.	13	TGTGCCAGCAGCGCGGGGACGTCGGAGGGGCAGTTCTTC	CASSAGTSEGQFF
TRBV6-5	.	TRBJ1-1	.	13	TGTGCCAGCAGTAGCCTTTGGAACACTGAAGCTTTCTTT	CASSSLWNTEAFF
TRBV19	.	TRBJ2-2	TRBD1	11	TGTGCCAGTGGGACAGGTCGGGAGCTGTTTTTT	CASGTGRELFF
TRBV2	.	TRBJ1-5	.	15	TGTGCCGGATCCCTTAGCGGGGGAAGCAATCAGCCCCAGCATTTT	CAGSLSGGSNQPQHF
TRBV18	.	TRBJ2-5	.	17	TGTGCCAGCTCGTTAAATTGGGCCCAGAGGGACCAAGAGACCCAGTACTTC	CASSLNWAQRDQETQYF
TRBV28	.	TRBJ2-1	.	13	TGTGCCAGCAGACCGGGACTTATCAATGAGCAGTTCTTC	CASRPGLINEQFF